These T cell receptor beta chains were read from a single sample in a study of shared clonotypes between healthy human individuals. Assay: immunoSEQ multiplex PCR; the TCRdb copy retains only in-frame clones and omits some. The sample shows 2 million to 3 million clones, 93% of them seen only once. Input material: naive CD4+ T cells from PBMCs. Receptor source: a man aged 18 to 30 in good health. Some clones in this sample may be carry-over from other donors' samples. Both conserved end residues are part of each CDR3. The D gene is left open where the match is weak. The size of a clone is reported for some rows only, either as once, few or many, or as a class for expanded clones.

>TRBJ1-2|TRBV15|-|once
CATSRGGTFLKGYTF
TGTGCCACCAGCCGAGGTGGGACATTCCTAAAGGGCTACACCTTC
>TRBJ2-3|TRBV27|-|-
CASRGADTQYF
TGTGCCAGCAGAGGCGCGGATACGCAGTATTTT
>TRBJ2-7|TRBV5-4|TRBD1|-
CASQAGQGYEQYF
TGTGCCAGCCAAGCGGGACAGGGGTACGAGCAGTACTTC
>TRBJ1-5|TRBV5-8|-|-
CASSLTLVQPQHF
TGTGCCAGCAGCTTGACATTGGTTCAGCCCCAGCATTTT
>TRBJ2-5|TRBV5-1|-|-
CASSLVVQETQYF
TGCGCCAGCAGCTTGGTGGTCCAAGAGACCCAGTACTTC
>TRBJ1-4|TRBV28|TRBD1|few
CASSSGQGRNEKLFF
TGTGCCAGCAGTTCCGGACAGGGCCGAAATGAAAAACTGTTTTTT
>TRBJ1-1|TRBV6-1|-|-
CASSVSRGVAEAFF
TGTGCCAGCAGCGTCAGCAGGGGCGTCGCTGAAGCTTTCTTT
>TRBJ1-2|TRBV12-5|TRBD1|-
CASGLTGTGNGYTF
TGTGCTAGTGGCCTAACCGGGACAGGGAATGGCTACACCTTC
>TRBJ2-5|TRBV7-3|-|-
CASSPSGGRGETQYF
TGTGCCAGCAGCCCCTCTGGCGGCCGTGGGGAGACCCAGTACTTC
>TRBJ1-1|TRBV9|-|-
CASSVITGTEAFF
TGTGCCAGCAGCGTAATCACGGGCACTGAAGCTTTCTTT
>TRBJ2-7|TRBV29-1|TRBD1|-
CSVDQGAYEQYF
TGCAGCGTTGATCAGGGGGCCTACGAGCAGTACTTC
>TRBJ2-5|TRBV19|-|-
CASSIWRDQETQYF
TGTGCCAGTAGTATATGGCGGGATCAAGAGACCCAGTACTTC
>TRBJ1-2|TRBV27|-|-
CASSRKMAGYGYTF
TGTGCCAGCAGCCGTAAGATGGCGGGGTATGGCTACACCTTC
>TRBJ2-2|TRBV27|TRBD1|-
CASSFRRRGMYTGELFF
TGTGCCAGCAGCTTTAGGCGCAGGGGGATGTACACCGGGGAGCTGTTTTTT
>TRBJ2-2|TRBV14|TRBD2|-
CASSQDTIAGGRGGELFF
TGTGCCAGCAGCCAAGATACCATAGCGGGAGGGCGAGGCGGGGAGCTGTTTTTT
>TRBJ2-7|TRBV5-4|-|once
CASSPAREPREQYF
TGTGCCAGCAGCCCCGCCCGGGAGCCTAGGGAGCAGTACTTC
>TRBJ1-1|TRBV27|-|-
CASSLEGTAYTEAFF
TGTGCCAGCAGTTTAGAGGGGACGGCCTACACTGAAGCTTTCTTT